Here is one T cell receptor beta chain with its context. Its specificity is not known. A junction boundary mismatches the germline segment, possibly from a read error. The entry originates in a study of cytomegalovirus exposure and HLA in healthy donors. The study's findings and limits: According to reports, the classifier identified cytomegalovirus status with high specificity and sensitivity.

Per germline, CDR1 GTSNPN and CDR2 SVGIG (reference sequence). The CDR3 consists of 13 residues. A multiplex PCR was run with 60 Vbeta primers and 13 Jbeta primers. The table came from immunoSEQ multiplex PCR; TCRdb's copy has only in-frame clones and leaves some out. The sample yields roughly 100,000 clones, 70% to 85% seen once. The receptor was derived from a woman aged 18-30 years in good health and CMV-seropositive. Sequencing used PBMCs. The V call is TRBV30, the J call TRBJ1-5, with 9 nucleotides matching TRBD1. CDR3 coding DNA: TGTGCCTGGACGGGACAGGGCAACCAGCCCCAGCATTTT. Its protein product is CAWTGQGNQPQHF.